Each of the 31 T cell receptor beta chains below was sequenced from the same sample in a study of blood T cells in healthy people across ages. Primed by a sample-barcoded 5' primer and a J-beta primer mix, a second PCR proceeded for 7 to 11 cycles. TCRdb re-called the 5' RACE reads with MiXCR, one entry per CDR3 protein. The sample records approximately 800,000 distinct CDR3 sequences, approximately 35% being singletons. The sequencing sample was made of blood. The receptor set was obtained from a man younger than 35 in good health.

This clonotype was counted a few times. V and J are TRBV29-1 and TRBJ1-4, with D perhaps matching TRBD1 (6 bases). This CDR3 comprises 12 residues. Germline V CDR1 and CDR2: SQVTM, ANQGSEA. Trimming left V 4 bases short and J 6 bases short, with 9 bases between. This CDR3 is CSVAGADEKLFF. CDR3 bases: TGCAGCGTTGCGGGGGCGGATGAAAAACTGTTTTTT.

This clonotype appeared many times. The gene calls are TRBV12-3 or TRBV12-4 and TRBJ2-3; D possibly corresponds to TRBD1 (6 bases). Trimming took 6 bases from V and 8 from J, leaving 12 bases between them. The CDR3 is 12 residues long. CDR3 residues: CASSLAQGTQYF. The CDR3, as DNA: TGTGCCAGCAGCCTAGCACAGGGTACGCAGTATTTT.

The V and J genes are TRBV12-3 or TRBV12-4 and TRBJ1-1; D is uncertain. The CDR3 is 14 amino acids. V was pared by 6 bases and J by 0 bases, with 11 bases between. In nucleotides, the CDR3 is TGTGCCAGCAGGGTTGGCTTCATGAACACTGAAGCTTTCTTT. It is translated as CASRVGFMNTEAFF.

This clonotype showed up many times. The chain recombines TRBV4-1 with TRBJ2-3; perhaps TRBD2 as D (6 bases). Deletions cut 4 bases from V and 4 bases from J, with 21 bases between. The CDR3 runs to 17 residues. Looked up from germline, CDR1 is MGHRA and CDR2 is YSYEKL. The CDR3 loop is CASSPGVLAKRPDTQYF. DNA of the CDR3: TGCGCCAGCAGCCCGGGGGTTCTGGCCAAACGCCCAGATACGCAGTATTTT.

Only a few counts were recorded for this clonotype. At one of its ends the junction is not consistent with the germline gene, which may arise from a read error. The CDR3 DNA is TGTGTCAGCAGCGTTATTCAGATGGGGAAGAACACTGAAGCTTTCTTT. Protein product: CVSSVIQMGKNTEAFF. The V gene is TRBV9, the J gene TRBJ1-1; the D is unclear. From germline, CDR1 is SGDLS and CDR2 YYNGEE. This CDR3 is built from 16 residues.

The V call is TRBV5-1, the J call TRBJ2-3; D not resolved. This CDR3 contains 13 residues. Germline V gene lookup returns CDR1 SGHRS and CDR2 YFSETQ. Trimming cost V 3 bases and J 6 bases, with 11 bases left between them. In DNA, the CDR3 is TGCGCCAGCAGCTACGACACATCCGATACGCAGTATTTT. Protein sequence: CASSYDTSDTQYF.

V gene TRBV27 combines with J gene TRBJ2-3; D remains unclear. Germline V gene data show CDR1 as MNHEY and CDR2 as SMNVEV (reference sequence). The CDR3 sequence is 11 residues long. V lost 11 bases, J lost 2 bases, and 8 bases lay in between. The CDR3 sequence: CAGGFTDTQYF. The CDR3 DNA reads TGTGCCGGCGGTTTCACAGATACGCAGTATTTT.

The chain joins TRBV27 to TRBJ2-7; perhaps TRBD2 as D (5 bases). The CDR3 runs 13 residues. The ends were cut back, 0 bases at V and 4 bases at J, with 7 bases in the middle. The germline V gene has CDR1 MNHEY and CDR2 SMNVEV (reference sequence). CDR3 DNA sequence: TGTGCCAGCAGTTTATCCTCGGGGTACGAGCAGTACTTC. Protein sequence: CASSLSSGYEQYF.

A remark on this clonotype: A much larger clone differs from this one at a single base, so this may be a read error. The chain carries TRBV10-3 and TRBJ2-5, with 8 positions matching TRBD2. This CDR3 spans 14 amino acids. Germline CDR1 and CDR2: ENHRY and SYGVKD. The CDR3 protein is CTITSPGLEETQYF. DNA for the CDR3: TGTACCATCACCTCACCGGGACTAGAAGAGACCCAGTACTTC.

This clonotype was seen a handful of times. V usage is TRBV20-1 and J usage is TRBJ1-2; D possibly corresponds to TRBD1 (6 bases). The V gene lost 4 bases and the J gene lost 4 bases, with 16 bases spanning the gap. The CDR3 runs to 14 residues. The V gene's germline CDR1 is DFQATT and CDR2 SNEGSKA (reference sequence). The CDR3 DNA follows: TGCAGTGCTACAGACAGGAAGGTCAGCTATGGCTACACCTTC. Translating gives CSATDRKVSYGYTF.

This rearrangement joins TRBV7-9 to TRBJ2-7; no reliable D call. The CDR3 totals 13 residues. The V gene lost 5 bases and the J gene lost 2 bases, with 10 bases spanning the gap. CDR1 and CDR2 from the germline V gene are SEHNR and FQNEAQ (reference sequence). CDR3 sequence (DNA): TGTGCCAGCAGCGTACTATCGACCTACGAGCAGTACTTC. It yields the protein CASSVLSTYEQYF. The full variable domain, completed using reference TRBV7-9 and TRBJ2-7, is DTGVSQNPRHKITKRGQNVTFRCDPISEHNRLYWYRQTLGQGPEFLTYFQNEAQLEKSRLLSDRFSAERPKGSFSTLEIQRTEQGDSAMYLCASSVLSTYEQYFGPGTRLTVT.

This chain connects TRBV28 to TRBJ1-1; 7 bases line up with TRBD1. The CDR3 spans 15 residues. Germline CDR1 is MDHEN and CDR2 is SYDVKM. Trimming removed 1 base from V and 1 base from J; junction bases left unmatched: 3. The CDR3 loop reads CASSLLDRRNTEAFF. CDR3 nucleotides: TGTGCCAGCAGTTTATTGGACAGGCGGAACACTGAAGCTTTCTTT. Full variable domain (rest looked up from reference TRBV28 and TRBJ1-1): DVKVTQSSRYLVKRTGEKVFLECVQDMDHENMFWYRQDPGLGLRLIYFSYDVKMKEKGDIPEGYSVSREKKERFSLILESASTNQTSMYLCASSLLDRRNTEAFFGQGTRLTVV.

V usage is TRBV7-3 and J usage is TRBJ2-3, with a tentative D call TRBD2 (6 bases). CDR1 is SGHTA, CDR2 FQGTGA, per germline. The CDR3 runs to 15 residues. Between the trimmed V and J ends, which lost 3 bases and 1 base, there was a span of 11 bases. CDR3 amino acids: CASSFGGSGTDTQYF. The DNA for the CDR3 is TGTGCCAGCAGCTTTGGGGGGTCAGGCACAGATACGCAGTATTTT.

The V call is TRBV20-1, the J call TRBJ2-7, with 8 positions matching TRBD2. The tail of the sequence fits TRBJ2-4 better, so the J call may be wrong. Germline loops: CDR1 DFQATT, CDR2 SNEGSKA (reference sequence). This CDR3 spans 17 amino acids. The CDR3 spells CSANYGGGLIAKNIQYF. The CDR3, as DNA: TGCAGTGCTAATTACGGGGGGGGATTAATAGCCAAAAACATTCAGTACTTC.

This clonotype was picked up a small number of times. This chain uses TRBV5-5 with TRBJ1-2; D perhaps matches TRBD1 (6 bases). V lost 6 bases, J lost 8 bases, and 17 bases lay in between. This CDR3 comprises 13 residues. From germline, CDR1 is SGHKS and CDR2 YYEKEE (reference sequence). The CDR3 here is CASTETTGTGYTF. The CDR3 DNA reads as TGTGCCAGCACGGAAACAACAGGGACGGGCTACACCTTC.

The chain couples TRBV3-1 to TRBJ1-2; D is unresolved. The CDR3 is 14 residues long. Looked up from germline, CDR1 is LGHDT and CDR2 is YNNKEL (reference sequence). V lost 3 bases, J lost 4 bases, and 12 bases lay in between. CDR3 sequence reads: CASSQADAIYGYTF. The DNA of the CDR3 is TGTGCCAGCAGCCAGGCGGACGCCATCTATGGCTACACCTTC. The whole variable domain, remainder taken from reference TRBV3-1 and TRBJ1-2, is DTAVSQTPKYLVTQMGNDKSIKCEQNLGHDTMYWYKQDSKKFLKIMFSYNNKELIINETVPNRFSPKSPDKAHLNLHINSLELGDSAVYFCASSQADAIYGYTFGSGTRLTVV.

There are a few counts of this clonotype. The rearrangement uses TRBV30 and TRBJ2-5, with D unresolved. This CDR3 comprises 15 residues. Germline CDR1 reads GTSNPN; CDR2 reads SVGIG (reference sequence). Deletions cut 4 bases from V and 1 base from J, with 16 bases between. This chain's CDR3 is CAWTRVSGLQETQYF. The DNA for the CDR3 is TGTGCCTGGACGCGTGTATCCGGGCTCCAAGAGACCCAGTACTTC.

The V gene is TRBV21-1, the J gene TRBJ1-1; TRBD1 is the table's D call, not checked against the DNA. TRBV21-1 is a pseudogene segment. This CDR3 region has 15 residues. The CDR3 DNA is TGTGCCAGCAGCACTAGGACAGGGCCAAACACTGAAGCTTTCTTT. This translates into CASSTRTGPNTEAFF.

This clonotype was found a few times. The chain uses TRBV12-3 or TRBV12-4 and TRBJ1-1, with TRBD1 as a possible D gene (5 bases). This CDR3 spans 16 amino acids. V was clipped by 6 bases and J by 2 bases, with 19 bases between them. The CDR3 region has the DNA TGTGCCAGCAGCCAGGAAAGTGGGGGACTTAACACTGAAGCTTTCTTT. This gives the protein CASSQESGGLNTEAFF.

This clonotype was detected only a few times. The V gene is TRBV2, the J gene TRBJ2-3, with D possibly TRBD2 on 5 matching bases. The CDR3 has 13 residues. The V gene lost 6 bases and the J gene lost 3 bases, with 10 bases spanning the gap. The germline gives CDR1 SNHLY, CDR2 FYNNEI. The CDR3 protein is CASSSTRTDTQYF. For the CDR3, the DNA is TGTGCCAGCAGCTCTACTAGGACAGATACGCAGTATTTT.

This chain links TRBV9 with TRBJ1-1; 10 nucleotides agree with TRBD1. CDR1 is SGDLS and CDR2 is YYNGEE in the germline V gene. This CDR3 comprises 13 residues. The V segment lost 4 bases and the J segment 8 bases; nucleotides outside the gene matches: 5. CDR3 DNA: TGTGCCAGCAGCCCCTTGGACAGGGGGGAAGCTTTCTTT. Encoded protein: CASSPLDRGEAFF.

The chain carries TRBV11-2 and TRBJ2-6, with D perhaps matching TRBD2 (5 bases). This CDR3 is 20 amino acids long. V was clipped by 3 bases and J by 0 bases, with 21 bases between them. Germline V gene lookup returns CDR1 SGHAT and CDR2 FQNNGV. CDR3 sequence: CASSLRSLRGYSSGANVLTF. The CDR3 coding sequence is TGTGCCAGCAGCTTGCGGTCCCTGAGAGGGTACAGCTCTGGGGCCAACGTCCTGACTTTC.

This chain links TRBV7-9 with TRBJ1-4; 9 positions agree with TRBD1. CDR1 and CDR2 (germline): SEHNR, FQNEAQ (reference sequence). V lost 4 bases and J lost 4; bases outside the gene matches: 4. CDR3 length: 15 amino acids. The CDR3 nucleotides read TGTGCCAGCAGCTCACAGGGGGCGAATAATGAAAAACTGTTTTTT. This codes for CASSSQGANNEKLFF.

The gene calls are TRBV5-6 and TRBJ2-1; TRBD1 aligns across 8 bases. Matching the DNA end better, TRBJ2-7 makes the J call doubtful. Germline V CDR1 and CDR2: SGHDT, YYEEEE. The CDR3 covers 16 residues. As DNA, the CDR3 is TGTGCCAGCAGCTCAACCTCCCAGGGGGCATACAATGAGCAGTACTTC. Encoded protein: CASSSTSQGAYNEQYF.

The rearrangement links TRBV7-9 to TRBJ1-1, with unresolved D. Germline V gives CDR1 SEHNR, CDR2 FQNEAQ (reference sequence). The CDR3 extends over 12 amino acids. Trimming shortened V by 0 bases and J by 7 bases, and 6 bases separated the two germline ends. CDR3 DNA sequence: TGTGCCAGCAGCTTAGCTAGGAGTGAAGCTTTCTTT. Translated, it gives CASSLARSEAFF.

In this sample, this clonotype turned up a few times. V usage is TRBV6-2 or TRBV6-3 and J usage is TRBJ1-4, with 7 bases that match TRBD1. The CDR3 is 15 residues long. With 1 base clipped from V and 7 bases from J, the junction kept 6 bases outside the gene matches. Germline V CDR1 and CDR2: MNHEY, SVGEGT. The CDR3 nucleotides are TGTGCCAGCAGTTACTTGGAGACAGGGACTGAAAAACTGTTTTTT. Translation: CASSYLETGTEKLFF.

The gene calls are TRBV20-1 and TRBJ2-3, with 12 nucleotides matching TRBD2. This CDR3 region has 17 residues. Trimming cost V 6 bases and J 0 bases; bases outside gene matches: 10. The germline V gene has CDR1 DFQATT and CDR2 SNEGSKA (reference sequence). CDR3 region: CSADRTSGARSTDTQYF. In nucleotides, the CDR3 is TGCAGTGCAGACAGGACTAGCGGGGCGAGGAGCACAGATACGCAGTATTTT.

V and J are TRBV7-9 and TRBJ2-4, with D possibly TRBD1 on 6 matching bases. The germline V gene encodes CDR1 SEHNR and CDR2 FQNEAQ (reference sequence). The CDR3 extends over 17 amino acids. V was shortened by 5 bases and J by 0 bases, with 17 bases between the two germline ends. CDR3 in DNA: TGTGCCAGCAGCAACGGACAGCGACACATAGCCAAAAACATTCAGTACTTC. Protein: CASSNGQRHIAKNIQYF.

This clonotype was recorded a few times. This chain joins TRBV4-3 and TRBJ1-4, with D perhaps TRBD1 (5 bases). The V and J ends lost 3 bases and 7 bases respectively, with 18 bases between them. From germline, CDR1 is LGHNA and CDR2 YSLEER. The CDR3 runs to 16 residues. The chain's CDR3 is CASSHEGPGGSEKLFF. The CDR3 nucleotides read TGCGCCAGCAGCCATGAGGGGCCCGGGGGTAGTGAAAAACTGTTTTTT.

In regard to this clonotype: A much bigger clone sits one base away, suggesting this may be a read error. The V gene is TRBV20-1, the J gene TRBJ2-7, with D possibly matching TRBD1 (5 bases). This CDR3 is built from 12 residues. Deletions cut 6 bases from V and 9 bases from J, with 18 bases between. CDR1 and CDR2 (germline): DFQATT, SNEGSKA (reference sequence). The CDR3 region is CSAKGARNGQYF. Written as DNA, the CDR3 is TGCAGTGCCAAAGGGGCTCGGAACGGGCAGTACTTC.

In the case of this clonotype: A much larger clone lies a single base off, so this may be a read error. V usage is TRBV6-5 and J usage is TRBJ2-5; unclear D gene. The CDR3 consists of 13 residues. The germline V gene has CDR1 MNHEY and CDR2 SVGAGI. For the CDR3, the DNA is TGTGCCAGCAGTGACTCACACCAAGAGACCCAGTACTTC. Translation gives CASSDSHQETQYF.